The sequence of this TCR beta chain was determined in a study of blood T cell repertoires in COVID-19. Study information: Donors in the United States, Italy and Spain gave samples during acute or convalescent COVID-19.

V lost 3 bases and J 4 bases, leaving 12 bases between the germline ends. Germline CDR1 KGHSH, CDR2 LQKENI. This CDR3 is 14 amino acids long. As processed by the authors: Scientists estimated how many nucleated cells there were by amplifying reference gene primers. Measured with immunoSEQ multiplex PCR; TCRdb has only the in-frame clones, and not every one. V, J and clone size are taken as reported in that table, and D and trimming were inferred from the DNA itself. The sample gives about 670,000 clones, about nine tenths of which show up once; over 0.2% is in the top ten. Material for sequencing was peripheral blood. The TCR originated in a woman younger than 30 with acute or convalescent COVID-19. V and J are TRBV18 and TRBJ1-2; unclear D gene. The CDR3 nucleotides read TGTGCCAGCTCACCTGGAGAGTGGGTCTATGGCTACACCTTC. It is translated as CASSPGEWVYGYTF.